This T cell receptor beta chain was captured by sequencing in a study of T cells in Graves' hyperthyroidism and ophthalmopathy. Study-wide results and caveats: Stable hyperthyroidism and ophthalmopathy were separated using 13 V-J signatures.

The hyperthyroidism was newly diagnosed and had lasted under 2 months; the patients were aged 18 to 65. Diagnostic decisions used clinical symptoms, serum thyroxine and TRAb, thyroid ultrasound and orbital computed tomography. PBMCs came from 10 ml fresh peripheral blood. This clonotype appeared many times. The antigen remains unidentified. Amplified TCR beta CDR3 regions came from RNA transcripts. With the HTBI primer set, the TCR CDR3 went through a first round of RT-PCR. TCRdb ran MiXCR on the multiplex PCR reads and lists one entry per CDR3 protein. Among 500,000 to 600,000 distinct CDR3 sequences listed, roughly a sixth were seen once. This CDR3 comprises 16 residues. V was cut by 1 base and J by 1 base, with 13 bases left in between. CDR1 SGHNT and CDR2 YENEEA come from the germline V gene.

Sample: blood. The clonotype comes from a woman between 18 and 29 years old with Graves' hyperthyroidism. J is TRBJ1-2 and V is TRBV11-3; TRBD1 is a possible D gene (5 bases). CDR3 DNA sequence: TGTGCCAGCAGCTTAGTAGGGACCAACCTTAACTATGGCTACACCTTC. This translates into CASSLVGTNLNYGYTF. Looking up the rest from reference TRBV11-3 and TRBJ1-2 gives the full variable domain: EAGVVQSPRYKIIEKKQPVAFWCNPISGHNTLYWYLQNLGQGPELLIRYENEEAVDDSQLPKDRFSAERLKGVDSTLKIQPAELGDSAVYLCASSLVGTNLNYGYTFGSGTRLTVV.